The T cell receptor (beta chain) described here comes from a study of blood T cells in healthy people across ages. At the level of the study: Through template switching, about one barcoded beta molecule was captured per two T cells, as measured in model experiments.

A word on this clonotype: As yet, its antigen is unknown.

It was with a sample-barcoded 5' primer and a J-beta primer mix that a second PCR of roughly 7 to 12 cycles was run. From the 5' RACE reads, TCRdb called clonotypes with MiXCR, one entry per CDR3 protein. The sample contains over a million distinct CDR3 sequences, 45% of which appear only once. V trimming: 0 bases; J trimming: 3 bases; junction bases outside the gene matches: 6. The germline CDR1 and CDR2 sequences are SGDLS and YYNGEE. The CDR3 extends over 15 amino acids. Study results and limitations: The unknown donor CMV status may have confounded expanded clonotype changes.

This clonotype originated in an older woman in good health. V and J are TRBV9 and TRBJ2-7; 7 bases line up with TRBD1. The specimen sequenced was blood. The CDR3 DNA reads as TGTGCCAGCAGCGTAGGGCCGCAGGGGGACTACGAGCAGTACTTC. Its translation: CASSVGPQGDYEQYF.